Presented here are 16 T cell receptor beta chains from one specimen sequenced in a study of blood T cell repertoires in COVID-19. TCRdb's table, derived via immunoSEQ multiplex PCR, lists solely in-frame clones and lacks some. The table shows some 100,000 clones, with roughly 80% occurring only once. Sequencing input: peripheral blood. These receptors were collected from an elderly man with active or convalescent COVID-19.

The CDR3: CASSPPSGGTETQYF. In DNA form, the CDR3 reads TGTGCCAGCAGCCCCCCCTCGGGGGGGACGGAGACCCAGTACTTC. V is TRBV7-2 and J is TRBJ2-5, with 8 bases lining up with TRBD2. With V trimmed by 5 bases and J by 5 bases, 10 bases remained unmatched. The CDR3 extends over 15 amino acids. Germline V gene sequence: CDR1 SGHTA, CDR2 FQGNSA.

J is TRBJ2-7 and V is TRBV4-1, with D perhaps TRBD1 (6 bases). Germline V gene data show CDR1 as MGHRA and CDR2 as YSYEKL. This CDR3 spans 15 amino acids. V lost 1 base and J lost 0, with 10 bases in between. Here the CDR3 reads CASSQAWDNSYEQYF. The CDR3 region has the DNA TGCGCCAGCAGCCAAGCCTGGGACAACTCCTACGAGCAGTACTTC.

The CDR3 region is CASSPGLANTGELFF. The DNA of the CDR3 is TGTGCCAGCAGCCCCGGACTGGCGAACACCGGGGAGCTGTTTTTT. The chain is built from TRBV6-2 or TRBV6-3 and TRBJ2-2, with D perhaps TRBD2 (5 bases). V lost 6 bases and J lost 0, with 11 bases in between. From germline, CDR1 is MNHEY and CDR2 SVGEGT. CDR3 length equals 15 residues.

The chain combines TRBV27 with TRBJ1-2, with D unclear. Trimming cost V 5 bases and J 2 bases, with 15 bases left between them. Germline V gene lookup returns CDR1 MNHEY and CDR2 SMNVEV (reference sequence). This CDR3 comprises 15 residues. This CDR3 reads CASSPTGGYNYGYTF. The CDR3 DNA is TGTGCCAGCAGTCCCACGGGAGGGTACAACTATGGCTACACCTTC.

The V gene is TRBV13, the J gene TRBJ2-1, with D possibly being TRBD1 (6 bases). The germline gives CDR1 PRHDT, CDR2 FYEKMQ (reference sequence). The CDR3 covers 14 residues. Trimming took 5 bases from V and 8 from J, leaving 16 bases between them. CDR3 region: CASSRMYRVDEQFF. CDR3 coding DNA: TGTGCCAGCAGCCGAATGTACAGGGTCGATGAGCAGTTCTTC.

The chain combines TRBV5-6 with TRBJ2-5, with no clear D. The V end was cut by 0 bases, the J end by 7 bases, with 4 bases between. CDR1 is SGHDT and CDR2 is YYEEEE in the germline V gene. The CDR3 runs to 11 residues. The CDR3 nucleotides are TGTGCCAGCAGCTTGGTCGGGACCCAGTACTTC. Protein: CASSLVGTQYF.

The genes are TRBV7-8 and TRBJ2-7; perhaps TRBD2 as D (6 bases). CDR1 is SGHVS and CDR2 is FQNEAQ in the germline V gene. Trimming removed 6 bases at V and 3 bases at J, with 9 bases between. The CDR3 is 12 amino acids. The CDR3 DNA reads TGTGCCAGCAGTCCGGGAGACTACGAGCAGTACTTC. This sequence encodes CASSPGDYEQYF.

The gene calls are TRBV30 and TRBJ1-5; weak D call: TRBD1 (6 bases). V shed 0 bases and J shed 6 bases, with 15 bases lying between them. This CDR3 contains 15 residues. Germline V gives CDR1 GTSNPN, CDR2 SVGIG (reference sequence). The CDR3 bases are TGTGCCTGGAGTGTACCAGGGGAGCGAGGTCAGCCCCAGCATTTT. Translating it yields CAWSVPGERGQPQHF.

In this sample, this clone turned up once. J is TRBJ2-2 and V is TRBV29-1; 9 nucleotides align to TRBD1. Germline CDR1 reads SQVTM; CDR2 reads ANQGSEA. Germline trimming cut 4 bases from V and 5 bases from J; bases unmatched to any gene: 8. CDR3 length: 15 residues. The CDR3 region is CSVGTTGTGTGELFF. CDR3 nucleotides: TGCAGCGTTGGAACAACCGGGACAGGGACCGGGGAGCTGTTTTTT.

This clone showed up just a few times. This chain uses TRBV27 with TRBJ2-4; D is possibly TRBD2 (6 bases). Trimming took off 3 bases at V and 7 bases at J, with 13 bases between the two ends. The CDR3 runs 14 residues. In germline, CDR1 is MNHEY, CDR2 SMNVEV (reference sequence). In DNA form, the CDR3 reads TGTGCCAGCAGTTTTTGGGGGGAGGACAACATTCAGTACTTC. This sequence encodes CASSFWGEDNIQYF.

The chain is built from TRBV5-1 and TRBJ2-7; 7 bases match TRBD1. This CDR3 has 19 amino acids. Germline V gene data show CDR1 as SGHRS and CDR2 as YFSETQ. The J segment lost 1 base and the V segment lost 4 bases, leaving 20 bases of the junction unmatched. The CDR3: CASSPSLQGRGAGSYEQYF. CDR3 nucleotides: TGCGCCAGCAGCCCGTCCTTACAGGGGCGAGGAGCTGGGTCCTACGAGCAGTACTTC.

V usage is TRBV14 and J usage is TRBJ1-1; the D gene is possibly TRBD1 (5 bases). There are 14 residues in the CDR3. V dropped 1 base and J dropped 4 bases, with 10 bases sitting between them. Germline loops: CDR1 SGHDN, CDR2 FVKESK. CDR3 DNA: TGTGCCAGCAGCCAAGTTGCCGGGGGCACTGAAGCTTTCTTT. It translates to CASSQVAGGTEAFF.

The chain recombines TRBV10-3 with TRBJ1-6; D is undetermined. Germline assignment: CDR1 ENHRY and CDR2 SYGVKD. This CDR3 spans 13 amino acids. Trimming took off 2 bases at V and 7 bases at J, with 6 bases between the two ends. For the CDR3, the DNA is TGTGCCATCAGTGAGGGAGGAAATTCACCCCTCCACTTT. As protein: CAISEGGNSPLHF.

V usage is TRBV28 and J usage is TRBJ1-3; D gene unclear. CDR3 length: 14 residues. V was trimmed by 3 bases and J by 0 bases, leaving 6 bases between them. The germline gives CDR1 MDHEN, CDR2 SYDVKM. Written as DNA, the CDR3 is TGTGCCAGCAGTTTGGCCGTCTCTGGAAACACCATATATTTT. Amino acids: CASSLAVSGNTIYF.

V gene TRBV7-9 combines with J gene TRBJ2-3; a possible D gene is TRBD1 (6 bases). Germline V gene lookup returns CDR1 SEHNR and CDR2 FQNEAQ (reference sequence). The CDR3 length is 15 residues. V lost 5 bases and J 4 bases, leaving 16 bases between the germline ends. CDR3 protein: CASSVQGIPADTQYF. The CDR3 DNA sequence: TGTGCCAGCAGCGTTCAGGGGATCCCGGCAGATACGCAGTATTTT.

The rearrangement joins TRBV5-1 to TRBJ1-4, with a possible D match to TRBD1 (5 bases). The CDR3 extends over 15 amino acids. V was trimmed by 0 bases and J by 2 bases, leaving 8 bases between them. From germline, CDR1 is SGHRS and CDR2 YFSETQ. CDR3 sequence: CASSLEPGTNEKLFF. Written as DNA, the CDR3 is TGCGCCAGCAGCTTGGAACCAGGGACTAATGAAAAACTGTTTTTT.